The 2 T cell receptor beta chains listed next were all sequenced from one sample in a study of neurological immune-mediated disorders (dated by TCRdb to the late 2010s). Library generation was performed with 5' RACE. The instrument was an Illumina HiSeq 2500. Through fastp at Q25 and MiXCR, TCRdb rebuilt clones from the public reads, retaining in-frame beta chains. Identical CDR3 proteins give one entry, which carries the most common genes and DNA. This sample gives about 79,000 distinct CDR3 sequences in total; over 12% of them show up just once. 6.8% of the sample is held by the ten biggest clonotypes. The sample was PBMCs. The receptors shown here come from a woman aged 45 to 65 in good health.

This clonotype has just one count. V and J are TRBV5-1 and TRBJ2-7; 11 positions match TRBD2. The CDR3 consists of 16 residues. V lost 3 bases to trimming and J lost 5 bases; unmatched junction nucleotides: 10. Germline values: CDR1 SGHRS, CDR2 YFSETQ. CDR3 loop: CASSSPLLAGEDEQYF. CDR3 DNA sequence: TGCGCCAGCAGCTCACCGTTACTAGCGGGAGAAGACGAGCAGTACTTC. Full variable domain (rest looked up from reference TRBV5-1 and TRBJ2-7): KAGVTQTPRYLIKTRGQQVTLSCSPISGHRSVSWYQQTPGQGLQFLFEYFSETQRNKGNFPGRFSGRQFSNSRSEMNVSTLELGDSALYLCASSSPLLAGEDEQYFGPGTRLTVT.

This clonotype was seen ten or more times. The chain joins TRBV7-3 to TRBJ2-3; 7 bases agree with TRBD1. Per the germline V gene, CDR1 is SGHTA and CDR2 is FQGTGA. The CDR3 contains 17 residues. J lost 2 bases, V lost 1 base, and 9 bases had no gene match. CDR3 sequence (DNA): TGTGCCAGCAGCTTAAGGGGACGGGGACAGCCCACAGATACGCAGTATTTT. Residues: CASSLRGRGQPTDTQYF.